The source of this T cell receptor beta chain is a study of CD8+CD57+ T cells in acquired aplastic anemia. Study overall: Mean DNA quantity obtained from sorted CD4+ and CD8+ cells was 2.5 to 4 ug. Study findings and constraints: Both patients and controls carried the same twenty-nine CD8+ CDR3 sequences.

Selection for sequencing was limited to patients who had shown CD8+CD57+ cell expansion by flow cytometry. The use of genomic DNA as template underpinned the TCR beta VDJ and CDR3 profiling. TCRdb ran MiXCR on the reads and lists one entry per CDR3 protein. This sample has approximately 260,000 distinct CDR3 sequences; around 82% occur once, and the top ten carry approximately 42%. Comment on this clonotype: Its target is unknown.

This TCR came from a human donor with aplastic anemia. Sequences were obtained from sorted CD4+, CD8+, or CD8+CD57+ T cells (not recorded which) from PBMCs.

This CDR3 reads CASSYPQGVESEHFF. CDR3 bases: TGTGCCAGCAGTTATCCACAGGGGGTCGAGTCCGAACACTTCTTC. The V gene is TRBV7-3, the J gene TRBJ2-1; 8 positions match TRBD1. This CDR3 spans 15 amino acids. With 6 bases clipped from V and 16 bases from J, the junction kept 20 bases outside the gene matches. Germline V lookup: CDR1 SGHTA, CDR2 FQGTGA.